The clone carrying this T cell receptor (beta chain) has only a few counts. The antigen is not known. This entry belongs to a study of regulatory T cells in long-lasting Graves disease. Study overall: Graves' patients, newly diagnosed, had taken antithyroid drugs under 3 months. Notes on the study in general: TRBV28, TRBJ1-2 and TRBJ2-5 emerged as the favored segments in persistent disease.

HTBI primers from iRepertoire and Arm-PCR of CDR3 regions yielded the TCR beta libraries. One entry per CDR3 protein, called by TCRdb with MiXCR from the multiplex PCR reads. The table has a few hundred thousand distinct CDR3 sequences, about 11% seen once. Losses at the gene ends were 3 bases for V and 6 bases for J; bases not matched to a gene: 11. The CDR3 sequence is 16 residues long. Germline V gene data show CDR1 as ENHRY and CDR2 as SYGVKD. Time point: newly diagnosed GD, antithyroid drugs for less than 3 months. PBMC-extracted RNA yielded the TCR library. Under American Thyroid Association guidelines, Graves' disease was diagnosed. These data also formed part of another study, on T cells in Graves' hyperthyroidism and ophthalmopathy. That paper adds: No progression to ophthalmopathy during 18 months of follow-up defined stable disease.

V gene TRBV10-3 combines with J gene TRBJ1-2; 9 nucleotides align to TRBD1. The sequence came from a woman aged 18-29 years with Graves disease. The sequencing used peripheral blood mononuclear cells (PBMCs), collected at new diagnosis, from a patient treated with antithyroid drugs. The CDR3, as DNA: TGTGCCATCAGTGACCTATTGGGACAGGGAGGGGATGGCTACACCTTC. The encoded protein is CAISDLLGQGGDGYTF.